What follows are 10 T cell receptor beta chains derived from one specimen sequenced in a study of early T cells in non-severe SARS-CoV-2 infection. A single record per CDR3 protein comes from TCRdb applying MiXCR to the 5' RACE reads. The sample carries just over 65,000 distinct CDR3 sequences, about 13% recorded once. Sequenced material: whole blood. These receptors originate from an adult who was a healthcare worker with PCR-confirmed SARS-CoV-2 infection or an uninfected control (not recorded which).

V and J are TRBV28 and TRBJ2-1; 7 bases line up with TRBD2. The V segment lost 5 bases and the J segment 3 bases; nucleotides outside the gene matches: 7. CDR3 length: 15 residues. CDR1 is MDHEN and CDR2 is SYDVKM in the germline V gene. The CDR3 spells CASSPLAGNYNEQFF. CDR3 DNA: TGTGCCAGCAGTCCATTAGCGGGCAACTACAATGAGCAGTTCTTC.

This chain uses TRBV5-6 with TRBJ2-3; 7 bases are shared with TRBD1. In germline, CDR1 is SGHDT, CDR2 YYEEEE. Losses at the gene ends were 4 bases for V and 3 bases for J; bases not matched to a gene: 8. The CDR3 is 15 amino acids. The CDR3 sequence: CASSRSTGQTDTQYF. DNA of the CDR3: TGTGCCAGCAGCAGATCGACAGGGCAGACAGATACGCAGTATTTT. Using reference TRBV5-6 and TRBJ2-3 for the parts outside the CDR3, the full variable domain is DAGVTQSPTHLIKTRGQQVTLRCSPKSGHDTVSWYQQALGQGPQFIFQYYEEEERQRGNFPDRFSGHQFPNYSSELNVNALLLGDSALYLCASSRSTGQTDTQYFGPGTRLTVL.

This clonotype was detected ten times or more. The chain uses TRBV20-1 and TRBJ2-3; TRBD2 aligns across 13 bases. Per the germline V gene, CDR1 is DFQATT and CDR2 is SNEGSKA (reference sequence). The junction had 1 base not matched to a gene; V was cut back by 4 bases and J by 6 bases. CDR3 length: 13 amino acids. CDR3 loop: CSATGLAGDTQYF. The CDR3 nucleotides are TGCAGTGCTACGGGACTAGCGGGGGATACGCAGTATTTT.

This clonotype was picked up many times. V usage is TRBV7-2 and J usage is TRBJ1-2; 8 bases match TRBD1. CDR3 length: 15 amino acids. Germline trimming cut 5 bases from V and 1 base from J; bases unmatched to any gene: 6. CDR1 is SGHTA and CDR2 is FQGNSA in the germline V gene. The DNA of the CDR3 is TGTGCCAGCAGCGGACAGGGAGGGCTTAACTATGGCTACACCTTC. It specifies CASSGQGGLNYGYTF.

The DNA for the CDR3 is TGTGCCAGCTCACCTAGACAGGGAGGAAATATATATGAGCAGTTCTTC. Amino acid sequence: CASSPRQGGNIYEQFF. V gene TRBV18 combines with J gene TRBJ2-1; tentatively, D is TRBD1 (7 bases). V shed 3 bases and J shed 8 bases, with 20 bases lying between them. CDR3 length equals 16 residues. Germline loops: CDR1 KGHSH, CDR2 LQKENI.

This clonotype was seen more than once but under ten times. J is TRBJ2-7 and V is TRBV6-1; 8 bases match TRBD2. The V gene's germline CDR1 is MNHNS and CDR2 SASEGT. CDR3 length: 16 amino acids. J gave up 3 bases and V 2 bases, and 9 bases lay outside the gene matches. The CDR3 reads CASSETRTSRIYEQYF. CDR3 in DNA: TGTGCCAGCAGTGAAACCCGGACTAGCCGCATCTACGAGCAGTACTTC.

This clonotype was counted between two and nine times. CDR3 sequence: CASSTPLAGGTGELFF. In DNA, the CDR3 is TGTGCCAGCAGTACGCCGCTCGCGGGGGGCACCGGGGAGCTGTTTTTT. V gene TRBV5-4 combines with J gene TRBJ2-2, with 8 bases fitting TRBD2. The V and J ends lost 5 bases and 4 bases, in that order; junction bases with no gene match: 10. The length of the CDR3 is 16 residues. Germline assignment: CDR1 SGHNT and CDR2 YYREEE (reference sequence).

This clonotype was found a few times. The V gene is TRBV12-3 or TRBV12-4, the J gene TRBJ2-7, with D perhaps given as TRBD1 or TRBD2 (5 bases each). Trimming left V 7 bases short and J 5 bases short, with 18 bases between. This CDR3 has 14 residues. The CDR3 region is CASTPGPPADEQYF. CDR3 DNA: TGTGCCAGCACGCCGGGACCCCCGGCCGACGAGCAGTACTTC.

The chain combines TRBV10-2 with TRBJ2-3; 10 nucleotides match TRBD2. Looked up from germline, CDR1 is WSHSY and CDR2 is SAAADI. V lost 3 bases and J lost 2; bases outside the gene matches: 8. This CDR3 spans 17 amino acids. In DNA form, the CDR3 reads TGCGCCAGCAGTGAACGGAGACTAGCGGGTCTCACAGATACGCAGTATTTT. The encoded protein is CASSERRLAGLTDTQYF.

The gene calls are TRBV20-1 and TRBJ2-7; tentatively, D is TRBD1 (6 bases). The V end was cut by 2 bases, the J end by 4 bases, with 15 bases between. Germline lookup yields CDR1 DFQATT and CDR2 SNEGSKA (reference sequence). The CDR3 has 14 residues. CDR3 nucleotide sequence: TGCAGTGCTAGAAAGGCAGGGGAGCAATACGAGCAGTACTTC. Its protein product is CSARKAGEQYEQYF.